The entry below describes one T cell receptor beta chain. Many counts were recorded for this clonotype. Which antigen it targets is not known. Base-call qualities are not available, and no considerably larger clone is one nucleotide away. These data originate in a study of T-cell reconstitution after alpha-beta-depleted transplantation in children (TCRdb year 2016). For the study in its entirety: Using TCR repertoire profiling, the study followed T-cell immune reconstitution in a quantitative way in children after TCRalphabeta/CD19-depleted allogeneic hematopoietic cell transplantation.

Libraries were constructed by PCR. TCRdb records Illumina HiSeq 2500 as the sequencer. TCR library preparation used molecular barcoding, with unique molecular identifiers applied to normalize quantification of the TCRbeta repertoire. In-frame beta chains were kept once TCRdb had trimmed the public reads at Q25 with fastp and called clones with MiXCR. All rows with the same CDR3 protein become a single entry with the most common DNA and genes. For this sample the table gives 150,000 to 200,000 distinct CDR3 sequences, of which about 6.8% were detected only once. Of the sample, 3% to 3.5% is held by the ten largest clones. Compared with germline, V lacks 7 bases and J lacks 5 bases; bases without a gene match: 7. The CDR3 measures 14 amino acids from cysteine to phenylalanine. The kept DNA is CDR3 alone, 42 bases in frame from the first base. The germline V gene provides CDR1 SQVTM and CDR2 ANQGSEA.

The material sequenced was PBMCs from the stem cell graft donor, taken from the stem cell graft. The receptor comes from a human donor who donated a stem cell graft to a child with Wiskott-Aldrich syndrome. This chain is built from TRBV29-1 and TRBJ2-1; 11 nucleotides in the junction match TRBD1. Here the CDR3 is given as CSGFRDRGDNEQFF. At the DNA level, the sequence is TGCAGCGGTTTCCGGGACAGGGGGGACAATGAGCAGTTCTTC.